This T cell receptor beta chain derives from a study of CD8 T cells in Susac syndrome. The V end lost 7 bases, the J end lost 10 bases, and 5 bases lay between the germline ends. The V gene's germline CDR1 is LNHDA and CDR2 SQIVND (reference sequence). CDR3 length equals 9 residues. Reverse transcription of about 0.45 to 1 ug RNA used random hexamers. TCRdb independently ran MiXCR on the immunoSEQ multiplex PCR reads; one entry per CDR3 protein. Counted here are some 180,000 distinct CDR3 sequences, just under 95% occurring once; the ten biggest clones make up approximately 0.1%. The origin of this receptor is a human donor in good health. The V call is TRBV19, the J call TRBJ2-4; D is undetermined. Sequencing was carried out using CD4+ T cells from PBMCs. CDR3 region: CASIEIQYF. Written as DNA, the CDR3 is TGTGCCAGTATCGAGATTCAGTACTTC.